Shown below are 25 T cell receptor beta chains from a single sample sequenced in a study of blood T cell repertoires in COVID-19. Sequencing was performed with immunoSEQ multiplex PCR; in TCRdb, only in-frame clones are kept and a portion is missing. This repertoire shows more than 400,000 clones, 80% to 90% found once; its top ten account for roughly 3.2%. Input material: peripheral blood. All receptors derive from a human donor in a cohort sampled during active COVID-19.

The V call is TRBV6-1, the J call TRBJ2-3, with D perhaps matching TRBD2 (5 bases). V shed 4 bases and J shed 0 bases, with 20 bases lying between them. There are 18 residues in the CDR3. CDR1 and CDR2 from the germline V gene are MNHNS and SASEGT. This chain's CDR3 is CASSGLRTAALSTDTQYF. The DNA for the CDR3 is TGTGCCAGCAGTGGCCTGAGGACTGCTGCCCTGAGCACAGATACGCAGTATTTT.

CDR3 nucleotide sequence: TGTGCCAGTATTGGCCAGGGGGCTGGAAACACCATATATTTT. Amino acids: CASIGQGAGNTIYF. This rearrangement joins TRBV19 to TRBJ1-3, with 7 bases matching TRBD1. Trimming took 7 bases from V and 2 from J; bases not matched to a gene: 5. The V gene's germline CDR1 is LNHDA and CDR2 SQIVND (reference sequence). The CDR3 length is 14 residues.

This chain joins TRBV10-3 and TRBJ2-7, with TRBD2 matching 14 bases. V lost 3 bases, J lost 5 bases, and 3 bases stayed unmatched. The CDR3 sequence is 15 residues long. Germline CDR1 is ENHRY and CDR2 is SYGVKD. CDR3 in DNA: TGTGCCATCAGTGAAGGACTAGCGGGAGGTCACGAGCAGTACTTC. It yields the protein CAISEGLAGGHEQYF.

This rearrangement joins TRBV2 to TRBJ2-3; no definite D call. The CDR3 runs to 12 residues. Germline lookup yields CDR1 SNHLY and CDR2 FYNNEI. Trimming took 6 bases from V and 8 from J, leaving 12 bases between them. The DNA of the CDR3 is TGTGCCAGCAGAGACACGGCAGGTACGCAGTATTTT. This codes for CASRDTAGTQYF. Complete variable domain (other parts from reference TRBV2 and TRBJ2-3): EPEVTQTPSHQVTQMGQEVILRCVPISNHLYFYWYRQILGQKVEFLVSFYNNEISEKSEIFDDQFSVERPDGSNFTLKIRSTKLEDSAMYFCASRDTAGTQYFGPGTRLTVL.

V is TRBV2 and J is TRBJ1-5; D gene uncertain. This CDR3 has 14 residues. V dropped 3 bases and J dropped 7 bases, with 13 bases sitting between them. The germline V gene encodes CDR1 SNHLY and CDR2 FYNNEI. CDR3 nucleotide sequence: TGTGCCAGCAGTGAGCGGTCTGTCACCCAGCCCCAGCATTTT. This encodes CASSERSVTQPQHF.

As regards this clone: Other DNA sequences in this specimen translate into the identical CDR3. V and J are TRBV24-1 and TRBJ2-5; TRBD1 matches at 7 bases. Germline CDR1 KGHDR, CDR2 SFDVKD. This CDR3 is 15 amino acids long. The V segment lost 4 bases and the J segment 4 bases; nucleotides outside the gene matches: 8. Written as DNA, the CDR3 is TGTGCCACCAGTGACCGTGACAGGGTAGGAGAGACCCAGTACTTC. Its translation: CATSDRDRVGETQYF.

This clone has only a few counts. The chain joins TRBV19 to TRBJ1-2; D may be TRBD1 (6 bases). V was trimmed by 3 bases and J by 5 bases, leaving 10 bases between them. There are 13 residues in the CDR3. Germline CDR1 LNHDA, CDR2 SQIVND (reference sequence). CDR3 DNA sequence: TGTGCCAGTAGTATCAGGACAGAGTATGGCTACACCTTC. Amino acid sequence: CASSIRTEYGYTF.

A few counts support this clone. The J gene is TRBJ1-2, the V gene TRBV5-6; D not resolved. Trimming pared 1 base from V and 4 bases from J, leaving 8 bases between. CDR1 and CDR2 from the germline V gene are SGHDT and YYEEEE. The CDR3 is 13 amino acids. CDR3 DNA: TGTGCCAGCAGCTTGACAGTGATCTATGGCTACACCTTC. It yields the protein CASSLTVIYGYTF.

The chain joins TRBV5-4 to TRBJ2-1, with 10 bases aligning to TRBD2. Germline V gives CDR1 SGHNT, CDR2 YYREEE (reference sequence). V was pared by 0 bases and J by 4 bases, with 4 bases of the junction left unmatched. This CDR3 is 16 amino acids long. CDR3 protein: CASSLEGLARYNEQFF. The CDR3 DNA follows: TGTGCCAGCAGCTTGGAGGGACTAGCGCGTTACAATGAGCAGTTCTTC.

The CDR3 nucleotides are TGTGCCAGCAGGCCTACTGGCTATGGCTACACCTTC. It yields the protein CASRPTGYGYTF. The chain recombines TRBV28 with TRBJ1-2, with D hard to call. The CDR3 has 12 residues. Trimming pared 6 bases from V and 4 bases from J, leaving 9 bases between. Germline loops: CDR1 MDHEN, CDR2 SYDVKM.

V and J are TRBV5-1 and TRBJ1-1, with no clear D. Germline lookup yields CDR1 SGHRS and CDR2 YFSETQ. V shed 4 bases and J shed 1 base, with 14 bases lying between them. CDR3 length equals 15 residues. CDR3: CASSPGLKKNTEAFF. In DNA, the CDR3 is TGCGCCAGCAGCCCGGGTTTAAAAAAGAACACTGAAGCTTTCTTT.

V is TRBV4-3 and J is TRBJ2-2, with D perhaps matching TRBD1 (5 bases). Per germline, CDR1 LGHNA and CDR2 YSLEER. This CDR3 is built from 15 residues. Trimming shortened V by 0 bases and J by 5 bases, and 10 bases separated the two germline ends. The CDR3 is CASSQDASGTGELFF. DNA for the CDR3: TGCGCCAGCAGCCAAGATGCTTCAGGGACCGGGGAGCTGTTTTTT.

The rearrangement uses TRBV7-8 and TRBJ2-7; 8 bases line up with TRBD2. V lost 3 bases and J lost 2; bases outside the gene matches: 6. This CDR3 is 15 amino acids long. Germline values: CDR1 SGHVS, CDR2 FQNEAQ. This CDR3 reads CASSFVAGRAYEQYF. CDR3 bases: TGTGCCAGCAGCTTTGTAGCGGGACGGGCCTACGAGCAGTACTTC.

As concerns this clone: Different DNA sequences within this sample yield the same CDR3. This chain connects TRBV18 to TRBJ1-1, with 8 bases aligning to TRBD1. CDR1 is KGHSH and CDR2 is LQKENI in the germline V gene. J lost 3 bases, V lost 3 bases, and 3 bases had no gene match. There are 14 residues in the CDR3. This CDR3 is CASSPTGGDTEAFF. The CDR3 DNA reads TGTGCCAGCTCACCCACAGGGGGGGACACTGAAGCTTTCTTT.

The chain is built from TRBV10-3 and TRBJ1-3; D is ambiguous. CDR1 is ENHRY, CDR2 SYGVKD, per germline. This CDR3 is 15 amino acids long. Deletions cut 4 bases from V and 0 bases from J, with 10 bases between. The CDR3 region is CAISGFMSSGNTIYF. The CDR3 DNA reads as TGTGCCATCAGTGGGTTTATGAGCTCTGGAAACACCATATATTTT.

The V call is TRBV27, the J call TRBJ1-1; 7 bases line up with TRBD1. The germline gives CDR1 MNHEY, CDR2 SMNVEV (reference sequence). The J segment lost 4 bases and the V segment lost 5 bases, leaving 4 bases of the junction unmatched. The CDR3 is 13 amino acids. The CDR3 DNA is TGTGCCAGCAGTCCAGGGACAGCCACTGAAGCTTTCTTT. It translates to CASSPGTATEAFF.

V is TRBV18 and J is TRBJ1-2, with TRBD1 identical over 7 bases. Trimming at V came to 3 bases and at J to 8 bases, leaving 6 bases not matched to a gene. CDR1 is KGHSH, CDR2 LQKENI, per germline. The length of the CDR3 is 13 residues. The CDR3: CASSPSDRRGYTF. DNA of the CDR3: TGTGCCAGCTCACCTTCGGACAGGCGCGGCTACACCTTC.

The rearrangement joins TRBV28 to TRBJ2-5; tentative D call: TRBD1 (6 bases). The CDR3 consists of 14 residues. V lost 4 bases to trimming and J lost 0 bases, with 9 bases between them. The germline V gene encodes CDR1 MDHEN and CDR2 SYDVKM. CDR3 in amino acids: CASSYGTYQETQYF. CDR3 DNA: TGTGCCAGCAGTTATGGGACATACCAAGAGACCCAGTACTTC.

The chain recombines TRBV28 with TRBJ1-1, with D possibly TRBD1 on 6 matching bases. The CDR3 has 15 amino acids. Trimming stripped 8 bases from V and 8 bases from J, with 24 bases between. Germline V gene lookup returns CDR1 MDHEN and CDR2 SYDVKM. Here the CDR3 reads CASARITGRRIEAFF. The CDR3 DNA follows: TGTGCCAGCGCTCGTATTACAGGGCGCAGGATCGAAGCTTTCTTT.

The chain is built from TRBV28 and TRBJ1-1; TRBD1 matches 8 bases. J lost 0 bases, V lost 5 bases, and 11 bases had no gene match. Germline values: CDR1 MDHEN, CDR2 SYDVKM. The CDR3 loop spans 17 amino acids. CDR3 nucleotides: TGTGCCAGCAGTGAGGACAGGGAGGGTTTGATGAACACTGAAGCTTTCTTT. Amino acid sequence: CASSEDREGLMNTEAFF.

This clone was observed a few times. V gene TRBV6-2 or TRBV6-3 combines with J gene TRBJ2-7, with 9 bases identical to TRBD1. Germline lookup yields CDR1 MNHEY and CDR2 SVGEGT. Unmatched junction bases numbered 7, after V lost 6 bases and J lost 4 bases. CDR3 length: 14 residues. CDR3: CASRPTGGPYEQYF. The CDR3 DNA reads as TGTGCCAGCAGACCTACAGGGGGCCCTTACGAGCAGTACTTC.

This clone was detected once. The V gene is TRBV5-1, the J gene TRBJ2-3; 7 nucleotides align to TRBD2. The CDR3 is 14 amino acids. Germline CDR1 reads SGHRS; CDR2 reads YFSETQ. V dropped 2 bases and J dropped 6; count of bases not matched to a gene: 6. The CDR3 spells CASSLLRGEDTQYF. The CDR3 nucleotides read TGCGCCAGCAGCTTACTTCGGGGGGAGGATACGCAGTATTTT.

The rearrangement joins TRBV29-1 to TRBJ2-1; 7 positions agree with TRBD2. Germline CDR1 is SQVTM and CDR2 is ANQGSEA. The CDR3 sequence is 14 residues long. V lost 8 bases and J lost 7; bases outside the gene matches: 14. The CDR3 sequence is CSSRWGGSKNEQFF. The CDR3, as DNA: TGCAGCTCACGGTGGGGAGGGTCGAAGAATGAGCAGTTCTTC.

The chain uses TRBV24-1 and TRBJ2-7; a weak D match, TRBD1 (6 bases). Germline CDR1 KGHDR, CDR2 SFDVKD. The CDR3 has 14 amino acids. Between the trimmed V and J ends, which lost 9 bases and 5 bases, there was a span of 19 bases. The DNA for the CDR3 is TGTGCCACCGGTCCGAGGGGGAGTGAACACGAGCAGTACTTC. The encoded protein is CATGPRGSEHEQYF.

The chain combines TRBV5-5 with TRBJ1-4, with D perhaps TRBD1 (6 bases). V lost 4 bases, J lost 0 bases, and 13 bases lay in between. Germline V CDR1 and CDR2: SGHKS, YYEKEE (reference sequence). The CDR3 extends over 16 amino acids. CDR3 in DNA: TGTGCCAGCAGCGGTACAGGGTTTGCAACTAATGAAAAACTGTTTTTT. Translation: CASSGTGFATNEKLFF.